This note documents a single T cell receptor beta chain sequence. The ends lost 2 bases at V and 2 bases at J; junction bases unmatched: 0. The length of the CDR3 is 15 residues. From germline, CDR1 is MRHNA and CDR2 SNTAGT. This sample is drawn from a study of T cell changes during pregnancy in multiple sclerosis. Sequencing used immunoSEQ multiplex PCR; TCRdb keeps in-frame clones, though not all of them. The sample carries around 50,000 clones, 85% to 90% recorded once. The sequencing used peripheral blood, collected in the first trimester of pregnancy. The receptor was isolated from a female donor with multiple sclerosis, enrolled in a pregnancy study. V and J are TRBV6-4 and TRBJ2-1, with TRBD2 identical over 10 bases. The CDR3 nucleotides read TGTGCCAGCAGTGACAGCGGGGGGGCCTACAATGAGCAGTTCTTC. Translating it yields CASSDSGGAYNEQFF.